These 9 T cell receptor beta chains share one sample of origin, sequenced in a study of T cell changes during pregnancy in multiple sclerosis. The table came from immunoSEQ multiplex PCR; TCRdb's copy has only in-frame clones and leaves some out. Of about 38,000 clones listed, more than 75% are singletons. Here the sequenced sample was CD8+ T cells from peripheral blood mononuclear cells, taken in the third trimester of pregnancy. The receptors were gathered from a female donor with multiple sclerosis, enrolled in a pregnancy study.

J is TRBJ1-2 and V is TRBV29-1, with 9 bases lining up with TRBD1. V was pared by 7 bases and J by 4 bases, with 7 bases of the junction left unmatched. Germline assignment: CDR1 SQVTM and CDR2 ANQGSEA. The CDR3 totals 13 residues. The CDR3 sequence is CSAQGAEAYGYTF. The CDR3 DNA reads TGCAGCGCACAGGGGGCTGAGGCCTATGGCTACACCTTC.

The CDR3 loop is CASSDSGGSFVYTF. The CDR3 coding sequence is TGTGCCAGCAGTGACTCGGGGGGATCATTTGTCTACACCTTC. V is TRBV6-4 and J is TRBJ1-2, with a weak D call TRBD1 (5 bases). The CDR3 is made up of 14 amino acids. CDR1 is MRHNA and CDR2 is SNTAGT in the germline V gene. Trimming removed 0 bases from V and 10 bases from J, with 15 bases in between.

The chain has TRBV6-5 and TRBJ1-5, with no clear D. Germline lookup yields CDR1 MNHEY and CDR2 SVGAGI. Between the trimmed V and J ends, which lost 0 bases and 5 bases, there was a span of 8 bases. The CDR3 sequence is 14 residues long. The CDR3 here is CASSYSEGDQPQHF. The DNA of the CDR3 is TGTGCCAGCAGTTACTCTGAGGGAGATCAGCCCCAGCATTTT.

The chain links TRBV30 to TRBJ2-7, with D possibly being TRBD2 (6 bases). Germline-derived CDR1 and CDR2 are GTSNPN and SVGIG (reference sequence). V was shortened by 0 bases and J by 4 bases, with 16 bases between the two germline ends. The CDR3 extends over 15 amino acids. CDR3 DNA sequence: TGTGCCTGGAGTGTCCCGTGGAGGGCGCAATACGAGCAGTACTTC. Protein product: CAWSVPWRAQYEQYF.

The CDR3 region is CASCWASGGASADTQYF. CDR3 nucleotide sequence: TGTGCCAGCTGCTGGGCTAGCGGGGGGGCCAGCGCAGATACGCAGTATTTT. The chain employs TRBV7-8 and TRBJ2-3, with 12 bases matching TRBD2. Unmatched junction bases numbered 13, after V lost 8 bases and J lost 4 bases. Germline loops: CDR1 SGHVS, CDR2 FQNEAQ. This CDR3 contains 17 residues.

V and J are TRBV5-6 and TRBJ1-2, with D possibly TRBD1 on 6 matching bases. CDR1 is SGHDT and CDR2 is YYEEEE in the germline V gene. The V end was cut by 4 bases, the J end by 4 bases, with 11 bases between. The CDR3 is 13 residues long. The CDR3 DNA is TGTGCCAGCAGCCTGGACAGTACCTATGGCTACACCTTC. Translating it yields CASSLDSTYGYTF.

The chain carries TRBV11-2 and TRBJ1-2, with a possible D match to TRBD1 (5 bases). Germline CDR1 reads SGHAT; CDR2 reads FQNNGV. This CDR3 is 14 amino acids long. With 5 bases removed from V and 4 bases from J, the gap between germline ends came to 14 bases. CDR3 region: CASSPLGGSYGYTF. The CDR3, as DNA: TGTGCCAGCAGCCCTTTGGGGGGAAGCTATGGCTACACCTTC.

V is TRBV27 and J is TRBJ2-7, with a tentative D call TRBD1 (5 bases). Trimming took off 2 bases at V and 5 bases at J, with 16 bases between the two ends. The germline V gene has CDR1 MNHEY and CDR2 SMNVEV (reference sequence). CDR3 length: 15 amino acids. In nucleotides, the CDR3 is TGTGCCAGCAGTTTAATCGGGCAGGGTAACAACGAGCAGTACTTC. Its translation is CASSLIGQGNNEQYF.

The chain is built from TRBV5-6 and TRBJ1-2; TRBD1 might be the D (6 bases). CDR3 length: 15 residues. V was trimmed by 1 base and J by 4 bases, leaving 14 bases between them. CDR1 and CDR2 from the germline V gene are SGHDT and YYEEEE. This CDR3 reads CASSLLQGLLYGYTF. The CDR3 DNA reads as TGTGCCAGCAGCTTGCTACAGGGCCTCCTCTATGGCTACACCTTC.